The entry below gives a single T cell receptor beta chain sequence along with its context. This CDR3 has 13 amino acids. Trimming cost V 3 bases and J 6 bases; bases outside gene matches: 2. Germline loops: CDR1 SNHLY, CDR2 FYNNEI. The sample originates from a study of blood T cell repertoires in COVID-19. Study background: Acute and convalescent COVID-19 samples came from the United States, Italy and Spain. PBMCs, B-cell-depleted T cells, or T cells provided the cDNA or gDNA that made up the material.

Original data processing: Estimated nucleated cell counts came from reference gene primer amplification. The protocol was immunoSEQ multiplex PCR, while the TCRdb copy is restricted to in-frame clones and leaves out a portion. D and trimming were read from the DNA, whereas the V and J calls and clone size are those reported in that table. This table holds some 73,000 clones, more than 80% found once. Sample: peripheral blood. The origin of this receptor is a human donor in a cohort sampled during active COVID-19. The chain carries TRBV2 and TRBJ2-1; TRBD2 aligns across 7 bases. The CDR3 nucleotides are TGTGCCAGCAGTGATGGGGGGGGCAATGAGCAGTTCTTC. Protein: CASSDGGGNEQFF.